Listed below are T cell receptor beta chains from one sample, sequenced in a study of blood T cell repertoires in COVID-19. The data were produced by immunoSEQ multiplex PCR, yet TCRdb's version contains in-frame clones alone and is incomplete. The repertoire consists of approximately 140,000 clones, with 80% to 90% occurring once and the leading ten covering under 12%. Specimen: peripheral blood. These receptors were obtained from a man in his fifties or sixties with active or convalescent COVID-19. The conserved cysteine and the conserved F or W are not part of the CDR3 here.

v_call cdr3_length cdr3_aa
TRBV7-9 12 ASSSSLSKNIQY
TRBV11-2 10 ASSSYYNEQF
TRBV4-2 14 ASSQGQLTGNSPLH
TRBV7-3 13 ASSTRLASYNEQF
TRBV27 13 ASRPGQISNQPQH
TRBV24-1 12 ATSDPTGNNEQF
TRBV28 10 ASSFEDSLQY
TRBV6-6 12 ASSTQTGGSEAF
TRBV7-6 14 ASSLALSGRTGELF
TRBV7-8 13 ASSLSARNNSPLH
TRBV4-1 16 ASSQRQGPLSGANVLT
TRBV19 13 ASSLGTGGKNIQY
TRBV4-1 11 ASSPPGGNTIY
TRBV19 14 ASSGRGAGGTDTQY
TRBV7-8 15 ASSSRGLWALNEKLF
TRBV30 14 AWSGQVNSYNSPLH
TRBV6-1 12 ASSDRGRNQPQH
TRBV28 11 ASSPAGSGELF
TRBV10-3 11 AINAGGDYGYT
TRBV18 12 ASSQGDRAYEQY
TRBV20-1 15 SASSKISEYSNQPQH
TRBV29-1 12 SVATGGSNQPQH
TRBV7-9 12 ASSHDRSGETQY
TRBV6-2/TRBV6-3 11 ASSYLRGGKLF
TRBV28 13 ASSFTSGRLGEQY
TRBV25-1 15 ASSEVGAAGAYNEQF
TRBV19 13 ASSNQGQGGTEAF
TRBV9 10 ASSGGQSRYT
TRBV24-1 13 ATSDRLAGMGELF
TRBV28 16 ASSYIGGDRNLGTEAF
TRBV14 15 ASSQAWLQGAPGELF